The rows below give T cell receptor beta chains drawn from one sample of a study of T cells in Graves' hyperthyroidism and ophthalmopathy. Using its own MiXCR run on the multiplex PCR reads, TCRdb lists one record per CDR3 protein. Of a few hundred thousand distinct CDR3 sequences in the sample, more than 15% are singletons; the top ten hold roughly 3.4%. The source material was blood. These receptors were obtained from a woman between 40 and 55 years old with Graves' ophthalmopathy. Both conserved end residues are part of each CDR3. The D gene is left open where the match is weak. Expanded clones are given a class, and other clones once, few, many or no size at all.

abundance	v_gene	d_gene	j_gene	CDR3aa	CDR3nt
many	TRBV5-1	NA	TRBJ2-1	CASSFERSSYNEQFF	TGCGCCAGCAGCTTTGAGCGGTCCTCCTACAATGAGCAGTTCTTC
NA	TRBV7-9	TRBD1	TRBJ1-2	CASSQGQGVYGYTF	TGTGCCAGCAGCCAAGGACAGGGGGTATATGGCTACACCTTC
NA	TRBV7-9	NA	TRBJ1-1	CASTSGPNTEAFF	TGTGCCAGCACCTCGGGTCCGAACACTGAAGCTTTCTTT
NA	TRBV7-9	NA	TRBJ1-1	CASSPMLRANTEAFF	TGTGCCAGCAGCCCGATGTTAAGGGCGAACACTGAAGCTTTCTTT
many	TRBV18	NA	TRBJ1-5	CASSPTAAVRPQHF	TGTGCCAGCTCACCTACCGCGGCAGTTAGGCCCCAGCATTTT
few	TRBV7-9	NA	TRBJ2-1	CASSLGSFYNEQFF	TGTGCCAGCAGCTTAGGGTCATTCTACAATGAGCAGTTCTTC
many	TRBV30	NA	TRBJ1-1	CAWSRGGTEAFF	TGTGCCTGGAGTCGGGGGGGGACTGAAGCTTTCTTT
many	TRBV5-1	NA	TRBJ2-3	CASTYTGAEDTQYF	TGCGCCAGCACCTATACGGGGGCGGAGGATACGCAGTATTTT
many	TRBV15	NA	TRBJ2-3	CATSRDNEGVDTQYF	TGTGCCACCAGCAGAGATAATGAGGGAGTCGATACGCAGTATTTT
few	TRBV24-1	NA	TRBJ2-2	CATSVLGELFF	TGTGCCACCAGCGTTCTGGGGGAGCTGTTTTTT
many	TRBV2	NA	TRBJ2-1	CASSGRVSNNEQFF	TGTGCCAGCAGTGGCCGGGTCTCAAACAATGAGCAGTTCTTC
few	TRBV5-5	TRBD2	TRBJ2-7	CASSAHPGTSGWGVKEQYF	TGTGCCAGCAGCGCCCACCCCGGGACTAGCGGGTGGGGGGTGAAGGAGCAGTACTTC
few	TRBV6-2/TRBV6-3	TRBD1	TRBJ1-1	CASSSPHRGRTEAFF	TGTGCCAGCAGTAGCCCCCACAGGGGGAGGACTGAAGCTTTCTTT
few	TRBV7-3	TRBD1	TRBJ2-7	CASSYPGQGLHEQYF	TGTGCCAGCAGCTACCCGGGACAGGGACTCCACGAGCAGTACTTC
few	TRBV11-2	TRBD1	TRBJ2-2	CASSPRQGVGTGELFF	TGTGCCAGCAGCCCGAGACAGGGGGTAGGAACCGGGGAGCTGTTTTTT
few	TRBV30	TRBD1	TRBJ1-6	CAWVPGGINSPLHF	TGTGCCTGGGTTCCAGGGGGAATAAATTCACCCCTCCACTTT
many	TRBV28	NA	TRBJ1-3	CASRSTTGNSGNTIYF	TGTGCCAGCAGATCTACTACAGGGAACTCTGGAAACACCATATATTTT
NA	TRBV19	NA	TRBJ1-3	CASSTSFWGPPGNTIYF	TGTGCCAGTAGTACGTCCTTCTGGGGTCCACCTGGAAACACCATATATTTT
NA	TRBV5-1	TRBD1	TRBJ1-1	CAHTGTENTEAFF	TGCGCCCACACCGGGACAGAGAACACTGAAGCTTTCTTT
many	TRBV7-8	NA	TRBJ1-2	CASSPQQHYGYTF	TGTGCCAGCAGCCCGCAGCAACACTATGGCTACACCTTC
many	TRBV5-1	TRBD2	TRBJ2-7	CASSATSGSHEQYF	TGCGCCAGCAGCGCCACTAGCGGGAGCCACGAGCAGTACTTC
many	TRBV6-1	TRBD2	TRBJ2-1	CASRTLAGPSSYNEQFF	TGTGCCAGCAGAACACTAGCGGGACCAAGCTCCTACAATGAGCAGTTCTTC
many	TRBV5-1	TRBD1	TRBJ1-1	CASSTGQELTEAFF	TGCGCCAGCAGCACGGGACAGGAGCTCACTGAAGCTTTCTTT
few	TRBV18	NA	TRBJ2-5	CASSPPVGKTQYF	TGTGCCAGCTCACCACCGGTAGGAAAGACCCAGTACTTC
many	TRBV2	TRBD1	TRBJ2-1	CASRGTDSYNEQFF	TGTGCCAGCAGGGGGACAGACTCCTACAATGAGCAGTTCTTC
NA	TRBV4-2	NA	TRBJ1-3	CASSHRVPSSGNTIYF	TGTGCCAGCAGCCACAGGGTTCCATCCTCTGGAAACACCATATATTTT
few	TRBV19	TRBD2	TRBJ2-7	CASSITSGSYEQYF	TGTGCCAGTAGTATTACTAGCGGTTCCTACGAGCAGTACTTC
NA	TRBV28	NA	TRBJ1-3	CASRVHGLYGNTIYF	TGTGCCAGCAGGGTACACGGACTGTATGGAAACACCATATATTTT
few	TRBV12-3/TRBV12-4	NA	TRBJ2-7	CASSPGRREIYYEQYF	TGTGCCAGCAGTCCCGGGCGGAGAGAGATTTACTACGAGCAGTACTTC
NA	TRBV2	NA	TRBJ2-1	CASSPQGLYNEQFF	TGTGCCAGCAGTCCCCAGGGCCTATACAATGAGCAGTTCTTC
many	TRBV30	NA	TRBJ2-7	CAWSVGLYGEQYF	TGTGCCTGGAGTGTGGGCCTGTACGGCGAGCAGTACTTC
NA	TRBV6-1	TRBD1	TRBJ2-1	CASTWDRGLNEQFF	TGTGCCAGCACGTGGGACAGGGGGTTAAATGAGCAGTTCTTC
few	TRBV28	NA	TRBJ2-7	CASSLPRGPYEQYF	TGTGCCAGCAGTTTACCCAGGGGTCCGTACGAGCAGTACTTC
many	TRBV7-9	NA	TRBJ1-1	CASSLASTEAFF	TGTGCCAGCAGCTTAGCGAGCACTGAAGCTTTCTTT
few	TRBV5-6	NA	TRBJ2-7	CASSPPGFSSYEQYF	TGTGCCAGCAGCCCACCAGGGTTCAGCTCCTACGAGCAGTACTTC
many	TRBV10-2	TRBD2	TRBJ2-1	CASRRAGGENEQFF	TGCGCCAGCAGGAGAGCGGGAGGAGAAAATGAGCAGTTCTTC
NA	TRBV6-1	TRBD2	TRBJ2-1	CASSETSGGQYNEQFF	TGTGCCAGCAGTGAGACTAGCGGGGGGCAATACAATGAGCAGTTCTTC